This T cell receptor beta chain originates from a study of blood T cell repertoires in COVID-19. Whole-study context: The cDNA or gDNA used as material had been derived from T cells, B-cell-depleted T cells, or PBMCs.

Data came from immunoSEQ multiplex PCR; TCRdb stores just in-frame clones and leaves some out. In the table there are 250,000 to 300,000 clones, over 70% of which are singletons. V was cut by 6 bases and J by 8 bases, with 7 bases left in between. Germline lookup yields CDR1 MGHDK and CDR2 SYGVNS. The CDR3 length is 11 residues. This clone appeared a single time. The chain carries TRBV25-1 and TRBJ1-4; maybe TRBD1 (5 bases). Sequencing was done on a sample of peripheral blood. This clonotype was obtained from a middle-aged woman who had recovered from COVID-19. CDR3 residues: CASRNREKLFF. The CDR3 nucleotides read TGTGCCAGCAGGAACAGGGAAAAACTGTTTTTT.